One and the same sample provided the 31 T cell receptor beta chains below, sequenced in a study of blood T cell repertoires in COVID-19. Sequencing was performed with immunoSEQ multiplex PCR; in TCRdb, only in-frame clones are kept and a portion is missing. The data show 120,000 to 150,000 clones, almost 85% seen once. Sequencing was carried out using PBMCs or T cells enriched from blood (not recorded which). The receptors derive from a man between 35 and 55 years old with acute COVID-19.

DNA of the CDR3: TGCGCCAGCAGCTTGTTTTCGAGGGTTACTCTCCCCGACACTGAAGCTTTCTTT. Its translation is CASSLFSRVTLPDTEAFF. This sequence joins TRBV5-1 and TRBJ1-1; D remains ambiguous. Germline loops: CDR1 SGHRS, CDR2 YFSETQ. Trimming shortened V by 1 base and J by 3 bases, and 22 bases separated the two germline ends. The CDR3 runs to 18 residues. Variable domain in full (rest from reference TRBV5-1 and TRBJ1-1): KAGVTQTPRYLIKTRGQQVTLSCSPISGHRSVSWYQQTPGQGLQFLFEYFSETQRNKGNFPGRFSGRQFSNSRSEMNVSTLELGDSALYLCASSLFSRVTLPDTEAFFGQGTRLTVV.

The CDR3 DNA follows: TGTGCCAGCAGCCCCCTAGCTCCCAGCACAGATACGCAGTATTTT. Protein product: CASSPLAPSTDTQYF. The V call is TRBV11-2, the J call TRBJ2-3; D possibly corresponds to TRBD2 (5 bases). The V end lost 5 bases, the J end lost 0 bases, and 12 bases lay between the germline ends. Germline V gene lookup returns CDR1 SGHAT and CDR2 FQNNGV. CDR3 size: 15 residues.

The J gene is TRBJ2-7, the V gene TRBV10-1; D call uncertain. V lost 2 bases and J lost 6, with 8 bases in between. The CDR3 contains 12 residues. Germline V gene data show CDR1 as WNHNN and CDR2 as SYGVQD (reference sequence). CDR3 residues: CASSENRVEQYF. In DNA, the CDR3 is TGCGCCAGCAGTGAGAACCGGGTCGAGCAGTACTTC.

The chain carries TRBV11-3 and TRBJ1-1; D is unclear. Germline-derived CDR1 and CDR2 are SGHNT and YENEEA. V lost 0 bases and J 7 bases, leaving 9 bases between the germline ends. CDR3 length equals 13 residues. The CDR3 spells CASSLERAGEAFF. The CDR3 coding sequence is TGTGCCAGCAGCTTAGAGAGGGCGGGTGAAGCTTTCTTT.

This chain uses TRBV28 with TRBJ1-2, with unresolved D. CDR3 length: 13 amino acids. The germline V and J ends were trimmed by 7 bases and 8 bases, with 17 bases remaining between them. Per the germline V gene, CDR1 is MDHEN and CDR2 is SYDVKM. DNA for the CDR3: TGTGCCAGCACCTTCGACGACAAACGAGGCTACACCTTC. It specifies CASTFDDKRGYTF.

This clone has just one count. The V gene is TRBV24-1, the J gene TRBJ2-1, with 9 bases that match TRBD1. This CDR3 spans 15 amino acids. V shed 6 bases and J 9 bases; nucleotides not matched to a gene: 11. Germline loops: CDR1 KGHDR, CDR2 SFDVKD. The CDR3 sequence: CATSPDPGQGIEQFF. CDR3 sequence (DNA): TGTGCCACCAGTCCTGATCCGGGACAGGGAATTGAGCAGTTCTTC.

The chain combines TRBV7-2 with TRBJ1-4; D might be TRBD1 (5 bases). Germline CDR1 is SGHTA and CDR2 is FQGNSA. V lost 5 bases, J lost 3 bases, and 13 bases lay in between. The CDR3 length is 15 residues. The CDR3 region has the DNA TGTGCCAGCAGCCCAGGGTGGGGGGCTAATGAAAAACTGTTTTTT. Its translation is CASSPGWGANEKLFF.

This chain links TRBV9 with TRBJ1-2; D unclear. Trimming removed 0 bases at V and 4 bases at J, with 7 bases between. CDR1 and CDR2 (germline): SGDLS, YYNGEE. This CDR3 spans 13 amino acids. DNA for the CDR3: TGTGCCAGCAGCGTAGCTACGAGCTATGGCTACACCTTC. Translation: CASSVATSYGYTF.

In its sample, this clone was seen once. J is TRBJ2-7 and V is TRBV6-5; 8 bases line up with TRBD1. With 6 bases clipped from V and 5 bases from J, the junction kept 9 bases outside the gene matches. The CDR3 is 14 amino acids. The germline gives CDR1 MNHEY, CDR2 SVGAGI. The CDR3 region is CASRLTGEFHEQYF. The CDR3 nucleotides read TGTGCCAGCAGATTGACAGGGGAATTCCACGAGCAGTACTTC.

The chain recombines TRBV11-2 with TRBJ2-1; TRBD1 agrees at 9 bases. The CDR3 spans 14 residues. The germline gives CDR1 SGHAT, CDR2 FQNNGV. V dropped 4 bases and J dropped 6; count of bases not matched to a gene: 4. The CDR3 here is CASSSGTGINEQFF. CDR3 DNA: TGTGCCAGCAGCTCCGGGACAGGGATCAATGAGCAGTTCTTC. The full variable domain, its missing parts supplied by reference TRBV11-2 and TRBJ2-1, is EAGVAQSPRYKIIEKRQSVAFWCNPISGHATLYWYQQILGQGPKLLIQFQNNGVVDDSQLPKDRFSAERLKGVDSTLKIQPAKLEDSAVYLCASSSGTGINEQFFGPGTRLTVL.

The chain carries TRBV5-4 and TRBJ2-3; D gene uncertain. V lost 0 bases, J lost 6 bases, and 5 bases lay in between. The CDR3 has 12 amino acids. Germline V gene lookup returns CDR1 SGHNT and CDR2 YYREEE (reference sequence). The CDR3 coding sequence is TGTGCCAGCAGCTTGGAGAGGGATACGCAGTATTTT. Protein: CASSLERDTQYF.

V usage is TRBV20-1 and J usage is TRBJ2-5, with 8 bases matching TRBD1. Germline V gene lookup returns CDR1 DFQATT and CDR2 SNEGSKA (reference sequence). The CDR3 consists of 15 residues. Losses at the gene ends were 3 bases for V and 4 bases for J; bases not matched to a gene: 10. The chain's CDR3 is CSASYRGQGLETQYF. Here the CDR3 DNA reads TGCAGTGCTAGTTATCGAGGACAGGGCTTAGAGACCCAGTACTTC.

As DNA, the CDR3 is TGTGCCAGCAGTGACAGGGGATTCAGCTCCTATAATTCACCCCTCCACTTT. As protein: CASSDRGFSSYNSPLHF. The J gene is TRBJ1-6, the V gene TRBV28, with 8 bases identical to TRBD1. Germline-derived CDR1 and CDR2 are MDHEN and SYDVKM. The CDR3 covers 17 residues. Trimming took 5 bases from V and 0 from J; bases not matched to a gene: 6.

In its sample, this clone was seen a few times. The chain recombines TRBV5-1 with TRBJ2-2; D perhaps matches TRBD2 (6 bases). V was shortened by 1 base and J by 4 bases, with 14 bases between the two germline ends. This CDR3 spans 16 amino acids. Germline V CDR1 and CDR2: SGHRS, YFSETQ. CDR3 nucleotides: TGCGCCAGCAGCTTGACCGAGCGGGCAAGCACCGGGGAGCTGTTTTTT. It yields the protein CASSLTERASTGELFF.

V and J are TRBV6-1 and TRBJ2-7, with TRBD1 matching 8 bases. Germline V gene data show CDR1 as MNHNS and CDR2 as SASEGT. The CDR3 runs to 15 residues. J was trimmed by 2 bases and V by 6 bases; bases with no gene match: 9. The CDR3 loop is CASRYTGTGAYEQYF. For the CDR3, the DNA is TGTGCCAGCAGATATACCGGGACAGGAGCCTACGAGCAGTACTTC.

The rearrangement joins TRBV18 to TRBJ1-1; the D is unclear. Trimming took off 2 bases at V and 6 bases at J, with 7 bases between the two ends. The germline V gene has CDR1 KGHSH and CDR2 LQKENI. The length of the CDR3 is 12 residues. CDR3 in amino acids: CASSPREAEAFF. CDR3 DNA: TGTGCCAGCTCACCAAGGGAGGCTGAAGCTTTCTTT.

The gene calls are TRBV6-2 or TRBV6-3 and TRBJ2-2; tentatively, D is TRBD1 (5 bases). CDR1 and CDR2 (germline): MNHEY, SVGEGT. This CDR3 spans 18 amino acids. Between the trimmed V and J ends, which lost 0 bases and 6 bases, there was a span of 20 bases. The CDR3 loop reads CASSYSHEDSGFPGELFF. The CDR3, as DNA: TGTGCCAGCAGTTACTCGCACGAAGATTCAGGGTTTCCCGGGGAGCTGTTTTTT.

The rearrangement joins TRBV6-5 to TRBJ2-2; D is possibly TRBD2 (5 bases). With 1 base removed from V and 5 bases from J, the gap between germline ends came to 11 bases. Germline CDR1 is MNHEY and CDR2 is SVGAGI. The CDR3 has 15 residues. CDR3 sequence reads: CASSYFDGKTGELFF. CDR3 coding DNA: TGTGCCAGCAGTTACTTTGACGGGAAAACCGGGGAGCTGTTTTTT.

The CDR3 DNA reads as TGTGCCAACCGTTCCCCGGGACAGGGATATAACATTCAGTACTTC. This gives the protein CANRSPGQGYNIQYF. This sequence joins TRBV25-1 and TRBJ2-4, with 9 bases aligning to TRBD1. The CDR3 runs to 15 residues. V shed 10 bases and J 7 bases; nucleotides not matched to a gene: 14. Germline CDR1 and CDR2: MGHDK and SYGVNS.

This chain joins TRBV6-1 and TRBJ2-7, with D possibly TRBD1 on 7 matching bases. The CDR3 spans 15 residues. The germline V gene encodes CDR1 MNHNS and CDR2 SASEGT. The V and J ends lost 2 bases and 5 bases respectively, with 16 bases between them. CDR3 region: CASSELEGAGNEQYF. In nucleotides, the CDR3 is TGTGCCAGCAGTGAATTGGAGGGGGCTGGTAACGAGCAGTACTTC.

The chain carries TRBV6-6 and TRBJ1-5, with 7 bases that match TRBD1. CDR1 is MNHNY and CDR2 is SVGAGI in the germline V gene (reference sequence). Unmatched junction bases numbered 12, after V lost 6 bases and J lost 7 bases. This CDR3 contains 15 residues. CDR3 in amino acids: CASSFTGEGEQPQHF. CDR3 nucleotide sequence: TGTGCCAGCAGCTTTACAGGGGAAGGAGAACAGCCCCAGCATTTT.

This sequence joins TRBV7-9 and TRBJ2-7, with 8 nucleotides matching TRBD2. Germline V gene sequence: CDR1 SEHNR, CDR2 FQNEAQ (reference sequence). With 5 bases clipped from V and 4 bases from J, the junction kept 13 bases outside the gene matches. This CDR3 is 16 amino acids long. The CDR3 sequence: CASSVTPGLGVYEQYF. CDR3 in DNA: TGTGCCAGCAGCGTTACGCCGGGACTAGGGGTTTACGAGCAGTACTTC.

The CDR3 sequence: CASSVVGRNEKLFF. The CDR3 nucleotides are TGTGCCAGCAGCGTAGTGGGCAGAAATGAAAAACTGTTTTTT. The chain uses TRBV9 and TRBJ1-4; D is undetermined. This CDR3 comprises 14 residues. Trimming removed 0 bases from V and 5 bases from J, with 8 bases in between. Germline loops: CDR1 SGDLS, CDR2 YYNGEE. The full variable domain, its missing parts supplied by reference TRBV9 and TRBJ1-4, is DSGVTQTPKHLITATGQRVTLRCSPRSGDLSVYWYQQSLDQGLQFLIQYYNGEERAKGNILERFSAQQFPDLHSELNLSSLELGDSALYFCASSVVGRNEKLFFGSGTQLSVL.

V usage is TRBV30 and J usage is TRBJ1-2; D is possibly TRBD1 (6 bases). Germline V gives CDR1 GTSNPN, CDR2 SVGIG (reference sequence). The V end was cut by 3 bases, the J end by 7 bases, with 15 bases between. The CDR3 covers 13 residues. The CDR3 DNA sequence: TGTGCCTGGAGCGAAAAACAGGGTCTTGGCTACACCTTC. Amino acid sequence: CAWSEKQGLGYTF.

This sequence joins TRBV19 and TRBJ2-5; D may be TRBD1 (6 bases). Deletions cut 4 bases from V and 3 bases from J, with 9 bases between. This CDR3 has 13 residues. The germline gives CDR1 LNHDA, CDR2 SQIVND (reference sequence). The CDR3 region is CASSSRGKETQYF. CDR3 coding DNA: TGTGCCAGTAGTAGCAGGGGAAAAGAGACCCAGTACTTC.

The CDR3 region has the DNA TGTGCCAGCCATTCAGGGACTAGCGGCTACGAGCAGTACTTC. As protein: CASHSGTSGYEQYF. V usage is TRBV6-1 and J usage is TRBJ2-7; 11 bases are shared with TRBD2. The length of the CDR3 is 14 residues. The ends lost 8 bases at V and 3 bases at J; junction bases unmatched: 6. The germline gives CDR1 MNHNS, CDR2 SASEGT.

This chain uses TRBV25-1 with TRBJ2-7; TRBD2 matches at 10 bases. This CDR3 is 15 amino acids long. CDR1 is MGHDK, CDR2 SYGVNS, per germline. Trimming took 4 bases from V and 5 from J; bases not matched to a gene: 8. The CDR3: CASSGSLAGVHEQYF. DNA of the CDR3: TGTGCCAGCAGTGGATCCCTAGCGGGAGTGCACGAGCAGTACTTC.

The chain carries TRBV19 and TRBJ1-2, with 8 nucleotides matching TRBD1. V trimming: 4 bases; J trimming: 0 bases; junction bases outside the gene matches: 7. This CDR3 region has 16 residues. Germline CDR1 and CDR2: LNHDA and SQIVND (reference sequence). The CDR3 reads CASSRWTGITNYGYTF. The CDR3 region has the DNA TGTGCCAGTAGTAGATGGACAGGGATAACTAACTATGGCTACACCTTC. The variable domain in full, with the rest retrieved from reference TRBV19 and TRBJ1-2, is DGGITQSPKYLFRKEGQNVTLSCEQNLNHDAMYWYRQDPGQGLRLIYYSQIVNDFQKGDIAEGYSVSREKKESFPLTVTSAQKNPTAFYLCASSRWTGITNYGYTFGSGTRLTVV.

The chain recombines TRBV27 with TRBJ2-2, with D perhaps TRBD2 (6 bases). Trimming left V 5 bases short and J 5 bases short, with 36 bases between. The CDR3 runs to 22 residues. From germline, CDR1 is MNHEY and CDR2 SMNVEV (reference sequence). The CDR3 protein is CASSPKGRGEEGLRLKTGELFF. CDR3 DNA sequence: TGTGCCAGCAGTCCTAAAGGAAGGGGCGAGGAGGGGTTAAGACTGAAGACCGGGGAGCTGTTTTTT.

The chain carries TRBV30 and TRBJ1-5, with a possible D match to TRBD1 (5 bases). Germline CDR1 reads GTSNPN; CDR2 reads SVGIG (reference sequence). Trimming cost V 0 bases and J 4 bases, with 13 bases left between them. CDR3 length: 15 residues. Written as DNA, the CDR3 is TGTGCCTGGAGTGTAGGCAGGGTGGGTAATCAGCCCCAGCATTTT. Translating it yields CAWSVGRVGNQPQHF.

The chain couples TRBV19 to TRBJ2-7, with 9 bases identical to TRBD1. The CDR3 has 13 residues. Losses at the gene ends were 10 bases for V and 0 bases for J; bases not matched to a gene: 4. Per germline, CDR1 LNHDA and CDR2 SQIVND (reference sequence). The CDR3 DNA reads TGTGCCACCCGGGACAGGGACTCCTACGAGCAGTACTTC. It is translated as CATRDRDSYEQYF.